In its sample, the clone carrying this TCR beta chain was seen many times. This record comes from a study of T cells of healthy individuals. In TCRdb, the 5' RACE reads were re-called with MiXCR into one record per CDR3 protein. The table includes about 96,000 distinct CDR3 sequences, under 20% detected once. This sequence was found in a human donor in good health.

The CDR3 here is CASSPSISGANVLTF. The CDR3 DNA reads as TGTGCCAGCAGCCCGAGTATCTCTGGGGCCAACGTCCTGACTTTC. The chain uses TRBV7-3 and TRBJ2-6; D call uncertain. Germline V gives CDR1 SGHTA, CDR2 FQGTGA. The CDR3 is 15 residues long. Trimming took off 5 bases at V and 0 bases at J, with 8 bases between the two ends.